This T cell receptor beta chain was documented in a study of cytomegalovirus exposure and HLA in healthy donors. The PCR employed 60 Vbeta primers together with 13 Jbeta primers. TCRdb keeps only in-frame clones here, not all; method: immunoSEQ multiplex PCR. This table lists just over 20,000 clones. The germline V gene encodes CDR1 ENHRY and CDR2 SYGVKD. With V trimmed by 10 bases and J by 4 bases, 23 bases remained unmatched. This CDR3 has 18 residues. What was sequenced was PBMCs. V is TRBV10-3 and J is TRBJ2-3; 7 bases are shared with TRBD2. This sequence was found in a man aged 55 to 70 in good health and CMV-seropositive. The chain's CDR3 is CATGGGPTSAVPADTQYF. The CDR3 bases are TGTGCCACCGGCGGGGGTCCGACTTCTGCAGTTCCAGCAGATACGCAGTATTTT.